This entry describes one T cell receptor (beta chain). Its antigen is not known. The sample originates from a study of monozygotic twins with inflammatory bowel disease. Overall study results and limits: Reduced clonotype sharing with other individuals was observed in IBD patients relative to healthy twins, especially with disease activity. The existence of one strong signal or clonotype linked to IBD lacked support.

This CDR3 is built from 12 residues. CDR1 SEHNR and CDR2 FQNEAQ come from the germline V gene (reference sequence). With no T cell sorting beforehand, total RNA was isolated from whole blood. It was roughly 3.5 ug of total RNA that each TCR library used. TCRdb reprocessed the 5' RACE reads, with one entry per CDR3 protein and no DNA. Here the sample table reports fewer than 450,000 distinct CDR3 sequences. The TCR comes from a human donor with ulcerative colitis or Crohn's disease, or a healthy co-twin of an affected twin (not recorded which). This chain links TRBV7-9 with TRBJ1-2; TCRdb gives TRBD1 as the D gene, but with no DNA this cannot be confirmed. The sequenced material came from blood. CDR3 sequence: CASSPPQGSYTF.